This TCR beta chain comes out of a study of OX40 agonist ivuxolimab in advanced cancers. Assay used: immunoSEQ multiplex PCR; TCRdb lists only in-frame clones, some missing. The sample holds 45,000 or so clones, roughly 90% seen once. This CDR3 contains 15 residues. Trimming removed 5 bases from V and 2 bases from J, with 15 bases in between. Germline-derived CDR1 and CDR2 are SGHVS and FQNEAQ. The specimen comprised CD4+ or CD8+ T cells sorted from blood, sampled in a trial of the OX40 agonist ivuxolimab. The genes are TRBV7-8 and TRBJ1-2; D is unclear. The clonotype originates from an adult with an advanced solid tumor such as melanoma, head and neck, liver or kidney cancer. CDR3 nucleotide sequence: TGTGCCAGCAGCCTTAGGGTGGGCAGGAACTATGGCTACACCTTC. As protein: CASSLRVGRNYGYTF.